This record covers a single T cell receptor beta chain. Its specific antigen is unknown. No much larger clone is present one base from it, and per-base qualities are unavailable. Using the deep immunoSEQ assay, TCR CDR3 regions were amplified from genomic DNA by multiplex PCR. Genomic DNA extracted from each cell subset was distributed evenly over all wells of several immunoSEQ 96-well plates, and each plate served as one replicate. For sorted subsets, each replicate PCR was loaded with approximately 190 ng genomic DNA, equivalent to some 27,000 T cell genomes. Purified libraries were quantified with a Qubit 3.0 fluorometer, sized on a Bioanalyzer 2100, and re-quantified with the KAPA Library Quantification kit. Every immunoSEQ 96-well plate was sequenced on a dedicated single-read 150-cycle Illumina NextSeq 550 flow cell. Processing in the source paper ran as follows. Because the immunoSEQ output included only junctional sequences and no quality scores, the filtering could not be the same as the filtering used for full-length reads. Sequences were annotated with PyIR, a Python wrapper for IgBLAST v1.9, using IMGT germline references to assign V/J genes and CDR3. Reads with weak V/J assignments (E-value above 1e-6), missing CDR3, stop codons, out-of-frame junctions, or ambiguous translated residues were removed. A V3J clonotype was defined by an identical inferred V gene, J gene, and CDR3 amino acid sequence. To compute the percentage overlap between repertoires, the number of shared unique clonotypes was divided by the size of the smaller repertoire. Richness of each repertoire was evaluated using RTK rarefaction, the Chao1 estimator, and Recon v2.1 estimates of unobserved clonotypes. Generation probabilities were computed with OLGA for all TCRbeta clonotypes obtained by the gDNA method from a handful of donors. Here the immuneACCESS table is served through TCRdb, limited to in-frame sequences with V and J called. Missing clones are a known gap in these copies; in checked studies unresolved V genes cover under half, and the rest lacks a known reason. V and J calls and clone size are those listed in that table; D and trimming were worked out from the DNA. The sample data list a few hundred thousand clones, and less than 85% of these were observed just once. Around 9.3% of the sample rests with the top ten.

At the junction V is shortened by 0 bases and J by 4 bases, with 1 base in between. Reading from cysteine to phenylalanine, the CDR3 counts 12 amino acids. The only DNA kept is the CDR3, 36 bases in frame from the first base. Reading the germline V gene gives CDR1 SGHTA and CDR2 FQGNSA. This sample stems from a study of shared clonotypes between healthy human individuals (dated by TCRdb to about 2020). A note on the overall study: The cohort included three men and two women between 18 and 49 years of age. Each donor's leukapheresis produced roughly between roughly 0.85 and 9.5 billion PBMCs. For each donor, CD4 naive and CD4 memory were each given three plates, CD8 naive was given two plates, and CD8 memory was given one plate. To estimate repertoire size and how much clonotypes are shared between individuals, the study performed deep sequencing of blood TCR repertoires from roughly five healthy adults. To increase sequencing depth and limit assay-specific biases, different laboratories used diverse techniques to prepare libraries and sequence TCR repertoires.

General conclusions and limits of the study: Pairwise subsampling led to the expectation that sequencing depth would affect the degree of clonotype sharing among donors. Incomplete sequencing was indicated by rarefaction of sorted-subset datasets, despite the large sequencing depth. Only blood was sampled, and tissue TCR repertoires likely differ from those in blood. When four donors were compared, the shared fraction of clonotypes was around 4.6% for naive CD4, more than 3% for naive CD8, 2.3% for memory CD4, and 0.4% for memory CD8. Compared with non-shared clonotypes, clonotypes shared by all four sorted-subset donors had higher generation probabilities. Naive subsets generally had larger estimated clonotype richness than memory subsets did. The small number of donors limited the genetic and exposure-history diversity represented.

Healthy HIV-negative adults with no recently reported acute infections or vaccinations were included as donors. Only Caucasian adults living in Nashville, Tennessee, USA were represented among the donors. CD4+ T cells were enriched through magnetic negative selection, after which naive cells were positively selected on CD45RA and the remaining negative fraction served as the memory subset. After blood collection by leukapheresis, PBMCs were isolated using Ficoll-Histopaque density gradient centrifugation and then cryopreserved in the vapor phase of liquid nitrogen. Analytical flow cytometry was used to check the purity and quantity of every magnetically sorted T cell population. From each sorted fraction, genomic DNA was isolated and quantified by UV absorbance on a Nanodrop 2000c.

The chain couples TRBV7-2 to TRBJ2-1; the D gene cannot be named for sure. The TCR originated in a man aged 25 to 40 in good health. Sequenced: memory CD4+ T cells sorted from blood. In the paper's terms, the cell subset or site label means: CD45RA-negative fraction. This receptor carries the CDR3 CASSLAYNEQFF. The nucleotide sequence reads as follows: TGTGCCAGCAGCTTAGCTTACAATGAGCAGTTCTTC.